The 27 T cell receptor beta chains below were found in one sample sequenced in a study of CXCR3-negative and CXCR3-positive naive CD8 T cells. With UMI labels, 5' RACE was used to prepare the TRB cDNA libraries. From the 5' RACE reads, TCRdb lists one entry per CDR3 protein and no DNA. Reported are 65,000 to 95,000 distinct CDR3 sequences; the ten largest clones contain 1.5% to 2%. The sequencing sample was made of naive CXCR3- CD8+ T cells from blood. Subset reported: CD45RO-CCR7+CD27+CD95- naive CD8+ T cells lacking CXCR3 (TNR3-). These receptors all come from a human donor in good health. Some clones in this sample may be carry-over from other donors' samples.

The V call is TRBV27, the J call TRBJ1-1; TCRdb outputs TRBD1, but without DNA this stays unchecked. Germline CDR1 is MNHEY and CDR2 is SMNVEV (reference sequence). The CDR3 is 15 residues long. The CDR3 loop reads CASSPSPDRETEAFF.

The chain couples TRBV12-3 or TRBV12-4 to TRBJ2-5. This CDR3 spans 13 amino acids. CDR3 protein: CATAVLGQETQYF.

CDR3 region: CASTFLAGVADTQYF. V gene TRBV5-5 combines with J gene TRBJ2-3; TCRdb's assignment of TRBD2 cannot be checked, as there is no DNA. The CDR3 runs to 15 residues. Germline CDR1 is SGHKS and CDR2 is YYEKEE (reference sequence).

The rearrangement joins TRBV7-6 to TRBJ2-7; TCRdb's D call, TRBD1, is unchecked because there is no DNA. Germline assignment: CDR1 SGHVS and CDR2 FNYEAQ. The CDR3 totals 15 residues. The CDR3 spells CASSLGQGINYEQYF.

J is TRBJ2-1 and V is TRBV20-1; TCRdb's D call of TRBD1 is untestable without DNA. This CDR3 spans 16 amino acids. CDR1 and CDR2 (germline): DFQATT, SNEGSKA (reference sequence). CDR3 in amino acids: CSARAELPPMNNEQFF.

V is TRBV6-2 or TRBV6-3 and J is TRBJ2-3. This CDR3 region has 18 residues. Germline CDR1 MNHEY, CDR2 SVGEGT. CDR3 sequence reads: CASSYSIAEPTSTDTQYF.

V gene TRBV5-6 combines with J gene TRBJ2-3; as DNA is missing, the TRBD2 call by TCRdb cannot be tested. CDR3 length equals 16 residues. Germline lookup yields CDR1 SGHDT and CDR2 YYEEEE. The CDR3 loop reads CASSPGTSGSADTQYF.

The chain uses TRBV25-1 and TRBJ1-2; TCRdb selects TRBD1, and the lack of DNA leaves this call unchecked. This CDR3 region has 15 residues. Germline-derived CDR1 and CDR2 are MGHDK and SYGVNS. This CDR3 is CASRFGQGGNYGYTF.

This chain links TRBV29-1 with TRBJ2-7; the TCRdb D gene call, TRBD2, has no DNA to confirm it. The CDR3 contains 15 residues. CDR1 and CDR2 (germline): SQVTM, ANQGSEA. This CDR3 is CSVEKGPRSGNEQYF.

The chain has TRBV6-4 and TRBJ2-5; the TCRdb call, TRBD2, lacks DNA for checking. The CDR3 spans 13 residues. CDR1 and CDR2 (germline): MRHNA, SNTAGT. CDR3 region: CASSAGTEETQYF.

The rearrangement joins TRBV5-6 to TRBJ2-3; the TCRdb D gene call, TRBD1, has no DNA to confirm it. The CDR3 extends over 16 amino acids. Germline values: CDR1 SGHDT, CDR2 YYEEEE. Here the CDR3 reads CASSLEGGRATDTQYF.

The V and J genes are TRBV29-1 and TRBJ1-1. Per germline, CDR1 SQVTM and CDR2 ANQGSEA. This CDR3 has 14 amino acids. This CDR3 reads CSVEERREDTEAFF.

V is TRBV7-9 and J is TRBJ2-7; TCRdb calls TRBD2, which cannot be checked without DNA. Germline CDR1 reads SEHNR; CDR2 reads FQNEAQ (reference sequence). This CDR3 comprises 15 residues. The CDR3 loop is CASSPAAGGIYEQYF.

V gene TRBV12-3 or TRBV12-4 combines with J gene TRBJ2-5; without DNA, the TCRdb call of TRBD2 cannot be checked. This CDR3 is 15 amino acids long. CDR3 region: CASSLMRDHQETQYF.

The chain joins TRBV29-1 to TRBJ2-5; TCRdb's D gene call, TRBD1, goes unchecked for lack of DNA. Germline V gives CDR1 SQVTM, CDR2 ANQGSEA. The CDR3 has 14 amino acids. The CDR3 sequence is CSVQDRGVQETQYF.

The chain couples TRBV7-6 to TRBJ1-4. CDR3 length: 14 amino acids. Germline V gene lookup returns CDR1 SGHVS and CDR2 FNYEAQ. The CDR3 sequence: CASTLGTTNEKLFF.

The rearrangement uses TRBV7-9 and TRBJ2-1; absent DNA, TCRdb's TRBD1 call cannot be checked. The V gene's germline CDR1 is SEHNR and CDR2 FQNEAQ (reference sequence). The CDR3 contains 13 residues. The CDR3 sequence: CASSYQGGDEQFF.

The chain recombines TRBV20-1 with TRBJ2-7; TCRdb outputs TRBD1, but without DNA this stays unchecked. CDR3 size: 13 residues. Germline V gives CDR1 DFQATT, CDR2 SNEGSKA (reference sequence). The CDR3 loop reads CSARTGVAYEQYF.

The chain employs TRBV29-1 and TRBJ2-7; TCRdb picks TRBD1, but there is no DNA to check that call. Germline CDR1 is SQVTM and CDR2 is ANQGSEA. The CDR3 length is 12 residues. The CDR3 protein is CSVDPGANEQYF.

V gene TRBV29-1 combines with J gene TRBJ2-5. This CDR3 is built from 13 residues. Germline CDR1 SQVTM, CDR2 ANQGSEA. The chain's CDR3 is CSVDGFFQETQYF.

This sequence joins TRBV12-5 and TRBJ2-7; lacking DNA, the TRBD2 call made by TCRdb goes unchecked. Germline-derived CDR1 and CDR2 are LGHNT and FRNRAP. The CDR3 loop spans 16 amino acids. CDR3 protein: CASGFPQLAGSYEQYF.

This chain links TRBV9 with TRBJ2-2; TCRdb proposes TRBD1, but this gene call is untestable without DNA. The CDR3 totals 16 residues. Germline V lookup: CDR1 SGDLS, CDR2 YYNGEE. This chain's CDR3 is CASSPAGTITTGELFF.

The CDR3 loop is CATSRLEINNEQFF. The rearrangement joins TRBV15 to TRBJ2-1. The CDR3 loop spans 14 amino acids. Germline V gene lookup returns CDR1 LNHNV and CDR2 YYDKDF (reference sequence).

This rearrangement joins TRBV5-1 to TRBJ2-1. This CDR3 is built from 14 residues. Germline V gene data show CDR1 as SGHRS and CDR2 as YFSETQ. CDR3 loop: CASSSTDIYNEQFF.

This chain joins TRBV5-1 and TRBJ2-5; absent DNA, TCRdb's TRBD1 call cannot be checked. This CDR3 contains 16 residues. The V gene's germline CDR1 is SGHRS and CDR2 YFSETQ. The CDR3 reads CASSLNLRDRGETQYF.

The chain couples TRBV4-3 to TRBJ1-1; TCRdb outputs TRBD1, but without DNA this stays unchecked. This CDR3 comprises 16 residues. Germline V gene lookup returns CDR1 LGHNA and CDR2 YSLEER. CDR3 sequence: CASSQPFGETATEAFF.

The V and J genes are TRBV29-1 and TRBJ2-5. This CDR3 region has 11 residues. Germline lookup yields CDR1 SQVTM and CDR2 ANQGSEA. The chain's CDR3 is CSAWARGTQYF. Supplemented by reference TRBV29-1 and TRBJ2-5, the full variable domain reads SAVISQKPSRDICQRGTSLTIQCQVDSQVTMMFWYRQQPGQSLTLIATANQGSEATYESGFVIDKFPISRPNLTFSTLTVSNMSPEDSSIYLCSAWARGTQYFGPGTRLLVL.